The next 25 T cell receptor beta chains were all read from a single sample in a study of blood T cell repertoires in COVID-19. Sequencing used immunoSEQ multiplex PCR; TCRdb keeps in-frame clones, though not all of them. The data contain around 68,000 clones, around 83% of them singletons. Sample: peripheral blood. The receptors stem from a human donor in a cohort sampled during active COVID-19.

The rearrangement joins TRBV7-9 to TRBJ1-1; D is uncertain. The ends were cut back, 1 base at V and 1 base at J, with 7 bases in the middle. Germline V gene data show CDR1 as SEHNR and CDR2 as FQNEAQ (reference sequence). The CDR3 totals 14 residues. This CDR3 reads CASSLGRGNTEAFF. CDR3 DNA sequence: TGTGCCAGCAGCTTAGGCCGGGGGAACACTGAAGCTTTCTTT.

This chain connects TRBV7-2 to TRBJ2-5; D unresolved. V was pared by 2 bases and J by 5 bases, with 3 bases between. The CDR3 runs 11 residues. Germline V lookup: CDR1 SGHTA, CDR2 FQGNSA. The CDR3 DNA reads TGTGCCAGCAGCTTACTTGAGACCCAGTACTTC. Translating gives CASSLLETQYF.

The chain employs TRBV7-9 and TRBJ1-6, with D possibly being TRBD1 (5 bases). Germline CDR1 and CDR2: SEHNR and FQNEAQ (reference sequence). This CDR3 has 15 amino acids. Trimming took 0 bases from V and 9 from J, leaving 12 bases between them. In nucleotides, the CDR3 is TGTGCCAGCAGCTTAGCGCAGGGAGGGAGTTCACCCCTCCACTTT. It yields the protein CASSLAQGGSSPLHF. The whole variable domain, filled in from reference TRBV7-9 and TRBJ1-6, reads DTGVSQNPRHKITKRGQNVTFRCDPISEHNRLYWYRQTLGQGPEFLTYFQNEAQLEKSRLLSDRFSAERPKGSFSTLEIQRTEQGDSAMYLCASSLAQGGSSPLHFGNGTRLTVT.

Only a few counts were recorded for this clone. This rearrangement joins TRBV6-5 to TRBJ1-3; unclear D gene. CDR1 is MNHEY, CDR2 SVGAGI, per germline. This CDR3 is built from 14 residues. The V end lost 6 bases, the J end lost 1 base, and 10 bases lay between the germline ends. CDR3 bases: TGTGCCAGCAGCCTTGGTCGGTCTGGAAACACCATATATTTT. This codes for CASSLGRSGNTIYF.

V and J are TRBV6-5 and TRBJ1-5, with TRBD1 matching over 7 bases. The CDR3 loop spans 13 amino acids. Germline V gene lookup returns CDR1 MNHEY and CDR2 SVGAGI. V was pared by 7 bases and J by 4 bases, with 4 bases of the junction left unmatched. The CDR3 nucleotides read TGTGCCAGCAATCCAGGGGGGAATCAGCCCCAGCATTTT. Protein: CASNPGGNQPQHF.

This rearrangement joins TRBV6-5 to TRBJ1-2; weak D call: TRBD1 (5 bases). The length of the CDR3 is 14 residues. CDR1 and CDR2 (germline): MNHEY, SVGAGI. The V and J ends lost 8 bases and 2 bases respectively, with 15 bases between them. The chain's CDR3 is CASRNGHLNYGYTF. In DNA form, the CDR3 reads TGTGCCAGCCGGAACGGACACCTCAACTATGGCTACACCTTC.

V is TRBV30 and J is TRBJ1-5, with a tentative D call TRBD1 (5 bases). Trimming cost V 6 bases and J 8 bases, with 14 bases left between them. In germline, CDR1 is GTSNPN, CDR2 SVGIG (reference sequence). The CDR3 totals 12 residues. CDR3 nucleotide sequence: TGTGCCTGTGCACGGGGGACGGAGCCCCAGCATTTT. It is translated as CACARGTEPQHF.

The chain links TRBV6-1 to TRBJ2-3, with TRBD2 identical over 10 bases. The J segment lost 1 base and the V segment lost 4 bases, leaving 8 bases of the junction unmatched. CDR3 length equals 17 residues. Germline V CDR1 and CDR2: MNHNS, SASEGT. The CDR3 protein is CASSAEAGGRGTDTQYF. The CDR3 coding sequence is TGTGCCAGCAGTGCTGAAGCGGGGGGGCGGGGCACAGATACGCAGTATTTT.

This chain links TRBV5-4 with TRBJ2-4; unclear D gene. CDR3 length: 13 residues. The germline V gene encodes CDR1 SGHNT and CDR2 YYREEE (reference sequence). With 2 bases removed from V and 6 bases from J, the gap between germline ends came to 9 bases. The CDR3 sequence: CASSFARGNIQYF. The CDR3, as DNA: TGTGCCAGCAGCTTTGCACGAGGAAACATTCAGTACTTC.

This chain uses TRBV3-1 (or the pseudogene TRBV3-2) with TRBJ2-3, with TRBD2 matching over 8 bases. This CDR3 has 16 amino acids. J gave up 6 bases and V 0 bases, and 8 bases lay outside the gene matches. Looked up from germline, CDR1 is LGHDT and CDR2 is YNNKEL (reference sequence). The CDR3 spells CASSQERGEGADTQYF. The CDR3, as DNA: TGTGCCAGCAGCCAAGAGCGGGGGGAAGGGGCGGATACGCAGTATTTT.

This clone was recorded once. The DNA of the CDR3 is TGTGCCAGCAGTTCCAGGCCAGAGACCCAGTACTTC. Encoded protein: CASSSRPETQYF. The chain carries TRBV2 and TRBJ2-5; D is ambiguous. This CDR3 region has 12 residues. V shed 5 bases and J shed 4 bases, with 8 bases lying between them. Per the germline V gene, CDR1 is SNHLY and CDR2 is FYNNEI. The variable domain in full, completed from reference TRBV2 and TRBJ2-5, reads EPEVTQTPSHQVTQMGQEVILRCVPISNHLYFYWYRQILGQKVEFLVSFYNNEISEKSEIFDDQFSVERPDGSNFTLKIRSTKLEDSAMYFCASSSRPETQYFGPGTRLLVL.

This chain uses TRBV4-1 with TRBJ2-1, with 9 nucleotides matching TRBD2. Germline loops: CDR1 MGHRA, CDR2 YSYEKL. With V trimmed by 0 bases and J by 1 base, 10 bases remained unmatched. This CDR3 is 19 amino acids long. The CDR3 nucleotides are TGCGCCAGCAGCCAAGATTTGAGGGCGGGGGGGGAATCCTACAATGAGCAGTTCTTC. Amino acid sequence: CASSQDLRAGGESYNEQFF.

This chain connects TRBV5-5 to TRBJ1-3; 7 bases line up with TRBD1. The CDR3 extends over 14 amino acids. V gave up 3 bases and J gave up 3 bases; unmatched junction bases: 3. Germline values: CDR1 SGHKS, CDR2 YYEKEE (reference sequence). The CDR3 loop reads CASSSTGIGNTIYF. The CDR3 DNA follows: TGTGCCAGCAGCTCGACAGGGATTGGAAACACCATATATTTT.

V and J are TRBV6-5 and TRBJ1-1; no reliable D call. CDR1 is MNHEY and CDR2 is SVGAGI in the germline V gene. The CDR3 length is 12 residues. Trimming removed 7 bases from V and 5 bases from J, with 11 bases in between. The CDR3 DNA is TGTGCCAGCACCGAACAGATTACTGAAGCTTTCTTT. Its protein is CASTEQITEAFF.

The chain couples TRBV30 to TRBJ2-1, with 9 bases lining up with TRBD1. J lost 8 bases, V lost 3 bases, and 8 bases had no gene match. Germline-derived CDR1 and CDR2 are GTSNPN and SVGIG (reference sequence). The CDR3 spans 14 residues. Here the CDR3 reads CAWSKDRGIDEQFF. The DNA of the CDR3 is TGTGCCTGGAGCAAGGACAGGGGAATCGATGAGCAGTTCTTC.

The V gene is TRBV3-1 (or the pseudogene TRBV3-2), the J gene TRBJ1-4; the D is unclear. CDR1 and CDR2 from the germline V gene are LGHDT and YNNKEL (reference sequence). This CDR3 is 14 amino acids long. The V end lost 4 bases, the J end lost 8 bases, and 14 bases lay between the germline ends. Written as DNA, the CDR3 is TGTGCCAGCAGCCGGCGGGAGGGAGGGGAAAAACTGTTTTTT. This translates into CASSRREGGEKLFF.

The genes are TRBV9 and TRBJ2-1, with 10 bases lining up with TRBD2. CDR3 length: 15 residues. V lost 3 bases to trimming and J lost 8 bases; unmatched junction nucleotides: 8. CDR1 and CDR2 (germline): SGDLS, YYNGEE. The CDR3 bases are TGTGCCAGCAGCGCCGGAGCGGGGGGGCACCATGAGCAGTTCTTC. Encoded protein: CASSAGAGGHHEQFF.

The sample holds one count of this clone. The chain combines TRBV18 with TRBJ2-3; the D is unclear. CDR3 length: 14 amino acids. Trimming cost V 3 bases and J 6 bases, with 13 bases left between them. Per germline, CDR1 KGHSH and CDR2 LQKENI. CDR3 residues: CASSPIPLEDTQYF. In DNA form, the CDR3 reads TGTGCCAGCTCACCCATCCCCCTGGAGGATACGCAGTATTTT.

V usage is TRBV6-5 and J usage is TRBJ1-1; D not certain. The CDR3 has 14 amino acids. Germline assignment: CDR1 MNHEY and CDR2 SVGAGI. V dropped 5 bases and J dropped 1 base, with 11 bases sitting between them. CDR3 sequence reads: CASSMRAANTEAFF. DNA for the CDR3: TGTGCCAGCAGTATGAGGGCAGCGAACACTGAAGCTTTCTTT.

CDR3 coding DNA: TGTGCCAGCAGCCTCGGGACAGCGGGACTAGCGGGGATGTACAATGAGCAGTTCTTC. Translating it yields CASSLGTAGLAGMYNEQFF. The chain has TRBV6-2 or TRBV6-3 and TRBJ2-1; 13 bases line up with TRBD2. Germline CDR1 MNHEY, CDR2 SVGEGT. The CDR3 covers 19 residues. V lost 6 bases and J lost 4; bases outside the gene matches: 15.

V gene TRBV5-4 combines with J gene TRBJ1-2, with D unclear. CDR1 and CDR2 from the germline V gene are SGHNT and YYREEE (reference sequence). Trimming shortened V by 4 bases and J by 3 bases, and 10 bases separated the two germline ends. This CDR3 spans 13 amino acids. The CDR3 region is CASSARAYYGYTF. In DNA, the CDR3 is TGTGCCAGCAGCGCGAGGGCCTACTATGGCTACACCTTC.

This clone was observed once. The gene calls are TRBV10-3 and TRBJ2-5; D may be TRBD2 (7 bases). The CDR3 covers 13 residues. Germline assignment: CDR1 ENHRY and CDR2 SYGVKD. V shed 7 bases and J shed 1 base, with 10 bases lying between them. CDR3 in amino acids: CAITAGAQETQYF. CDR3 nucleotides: TGTGCCATCACCGCGGGGGCCCAAGAGACCCAGTACTTC.

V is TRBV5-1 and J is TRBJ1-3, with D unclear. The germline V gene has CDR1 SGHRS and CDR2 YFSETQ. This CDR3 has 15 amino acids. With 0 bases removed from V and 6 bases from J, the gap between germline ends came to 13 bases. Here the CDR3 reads CASSLANYVENTIYF. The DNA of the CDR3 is TGCGCCAGCAGCTTGGCGAACTATGTGGAAAACACCATATATTTT.

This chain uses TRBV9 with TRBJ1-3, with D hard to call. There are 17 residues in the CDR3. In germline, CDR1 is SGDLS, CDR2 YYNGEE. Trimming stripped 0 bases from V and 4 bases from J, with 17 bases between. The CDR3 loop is CASSVGAPPSPGNTIYF. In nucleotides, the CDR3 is TGTGCCAGCAGCGTAGGTGCGCCCCCTAGTCCGGGAAACACCATATATTTT. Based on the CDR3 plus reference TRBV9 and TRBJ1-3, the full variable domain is DSGVTQTPKHLITATGQRVTLRCSPRSGDLSVYWYQQSLDQGLQFLIQYYNGEERAKGNILERFSAQQFPDLHSELNLSSLELGDSALYFCASSVGAPPSPGNTIYFGEGSWLTVV.

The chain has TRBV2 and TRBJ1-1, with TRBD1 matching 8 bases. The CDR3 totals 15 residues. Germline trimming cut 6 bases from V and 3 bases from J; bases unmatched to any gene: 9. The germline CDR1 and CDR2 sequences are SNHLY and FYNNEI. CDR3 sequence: CASRITGGLDTEAFF. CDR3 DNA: TGTGCCAGCAGGATCACAGGGGGATTAGACACTGAAGCTTTCTTT.